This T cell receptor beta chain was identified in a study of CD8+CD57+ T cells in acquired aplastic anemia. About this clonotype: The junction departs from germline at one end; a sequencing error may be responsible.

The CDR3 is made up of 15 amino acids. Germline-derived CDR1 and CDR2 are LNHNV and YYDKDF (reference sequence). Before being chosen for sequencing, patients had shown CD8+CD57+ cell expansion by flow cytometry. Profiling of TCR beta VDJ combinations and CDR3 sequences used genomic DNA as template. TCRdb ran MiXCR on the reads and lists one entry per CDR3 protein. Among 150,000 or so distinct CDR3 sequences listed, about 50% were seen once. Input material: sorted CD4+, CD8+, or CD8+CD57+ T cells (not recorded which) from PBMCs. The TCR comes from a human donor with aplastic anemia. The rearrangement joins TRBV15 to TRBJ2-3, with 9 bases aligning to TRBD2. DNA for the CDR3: TGTGCCACCAGCAGAGTAGGGCGGGGGGGAGATACGCGGTATTTT. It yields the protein CATSRVGRGGDTRYF. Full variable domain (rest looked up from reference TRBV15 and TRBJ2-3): DAMVIQNPRYQVTQFGKPVTLSCSQTLNHNVMYWYQQKSSQAPKLLFHYYDKDFNNEADTPDNFQSRRPNTSFCFLDIRSPGLGDTAMYLCATSRVGRGGDTRYFGPGTRLTVL.